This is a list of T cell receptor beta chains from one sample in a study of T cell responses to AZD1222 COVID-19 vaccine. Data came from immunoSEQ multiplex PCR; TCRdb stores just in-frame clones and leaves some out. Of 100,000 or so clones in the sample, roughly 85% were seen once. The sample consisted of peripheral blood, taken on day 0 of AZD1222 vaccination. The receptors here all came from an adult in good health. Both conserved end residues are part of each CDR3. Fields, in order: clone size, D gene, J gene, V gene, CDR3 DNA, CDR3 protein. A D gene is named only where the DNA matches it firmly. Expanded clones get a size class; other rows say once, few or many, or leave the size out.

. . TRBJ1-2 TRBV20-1 TGCAGTGCTAGAAATGGGCCTGGCTACACCTTC CSARNGPGYTF
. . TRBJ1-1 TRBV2 TGTGCCAGATCGGGGCAAAGCACTGAAGCTTTCTTT CARSGQSTEAFF
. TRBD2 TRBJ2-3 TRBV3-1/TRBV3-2 TGTGCCAGCAGCCGTGGGACTAGCGGGAAGGGGGCAGATACGCAGTATTTT CASSRGTSGKGADTQYF
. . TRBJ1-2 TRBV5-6 TGTGCCAGCAGCTTGCTATCCAGGGGTGGATATGGCTACACCTTC CASSLLSRGGYGYTF
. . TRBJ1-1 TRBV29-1 TGCAGCGCTTGGTCGAGTTTAGGCGACGAAGCTTTCTTT CSAWSSLGDEAFF
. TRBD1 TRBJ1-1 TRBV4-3 TGCGCCAGCAGCCAAGTCGACAGGGGGTCCACTGAAGCTTTCTTT CASSQVDRGSTEAFF
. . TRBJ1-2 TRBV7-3 TGTGCCAGCAGCGAGCAAACTACCTATGGCTACACCTTC CASSEQTTYGYTF
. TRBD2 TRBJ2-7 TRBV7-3 TGTGCCAGCAGCCTATCTAGCGGGGGAGGATACGAGCAGTACTTC CASSLSSGGGYEQYF
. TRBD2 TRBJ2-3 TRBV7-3 TGTGCCAGCAGCTCAAGCGGGGGAAGCACAGATACGCAGTATTTT CASSSSGGSTDTQYF
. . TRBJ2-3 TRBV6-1 TGTGCCAGCAGTGCGGGGGTCAACCTTGGGAGCACAGATACGCAGTATTTT CASSAGVNLGSTDTQYF
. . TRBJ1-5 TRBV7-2 TGTGCCAGCAGCTTAGACCAAGGGGGGCAGCAGCCCCAGCATTTT CASSLDQGGQQPQHF
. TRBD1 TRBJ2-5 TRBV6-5 TGTGCCTGCTCAGGGGGTGGTGAGACCCAGTACTTC CACSGGGETQYF
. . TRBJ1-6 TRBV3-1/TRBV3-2 TGTGCCAGCAGCCATACAGGGAATAATTCACCCCTCCACTTT CASSHTGNNSPLHF
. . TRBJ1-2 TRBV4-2 TGTGCCAGCAGCCAAGATCACCAGGTTGCCTACACCTTC CASSQDHQVAYTF
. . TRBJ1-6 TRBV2 TGTGCCAGCAGCGTCAGGGAAAGTAATTCACCCCTCCACTTT CASSVRESNSPLHF
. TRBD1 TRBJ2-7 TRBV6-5 TGTGCCAGCAGACCACCGGGACAGGGTAAGAACGAGCAGTACTTC CASRPPGQGKNEQYF
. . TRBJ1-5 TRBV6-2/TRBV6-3 TGTGCCAGCAGTTTTGACAGCCACTATAGCAATCAGCCCCAGCATTTT CASSFDSHYSNQPQHF
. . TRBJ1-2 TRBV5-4 TGTGCCAGCAGCTTGGCGAGTTCCTATGGCTACACCTTC CASSLASSYGYTF
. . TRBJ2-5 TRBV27 TGTGCCAGCGCCCTTTTAGAGACCCAAGAGACCCAGTACTTC CASALLETQETQYF
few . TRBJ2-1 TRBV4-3 TGCGCCAGCAGCCAAGTGGTGCGGGGGCTTAACAATGAGCAGTTCTTC CASSQVVRGLNNEQFF
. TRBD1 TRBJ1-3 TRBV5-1 TGTGCCAGCAGCCGGCGGACAGGGGAGGGAAACACCATATATTTT CASSRRTGEGNTIYF
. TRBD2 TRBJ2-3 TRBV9 TGTGCCAGCAGCCGTCCAGACGGGAGGGTAACAGATACGCAGTATTTT CASSRPDGRVTDTQYF